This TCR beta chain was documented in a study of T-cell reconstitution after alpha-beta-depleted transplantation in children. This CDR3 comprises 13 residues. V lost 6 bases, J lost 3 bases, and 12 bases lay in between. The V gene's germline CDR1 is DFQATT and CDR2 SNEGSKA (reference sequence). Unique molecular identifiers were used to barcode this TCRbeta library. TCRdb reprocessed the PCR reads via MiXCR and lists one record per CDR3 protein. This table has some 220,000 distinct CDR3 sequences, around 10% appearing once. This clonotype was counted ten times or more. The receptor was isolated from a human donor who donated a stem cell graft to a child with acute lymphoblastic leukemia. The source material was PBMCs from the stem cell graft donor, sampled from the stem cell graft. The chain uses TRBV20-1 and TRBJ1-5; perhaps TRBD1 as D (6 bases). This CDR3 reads CSAKGQINQPQHF. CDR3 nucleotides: TGCAGTGCCAAAGGACAGATCAATCAGCCCCAGCATTTT.